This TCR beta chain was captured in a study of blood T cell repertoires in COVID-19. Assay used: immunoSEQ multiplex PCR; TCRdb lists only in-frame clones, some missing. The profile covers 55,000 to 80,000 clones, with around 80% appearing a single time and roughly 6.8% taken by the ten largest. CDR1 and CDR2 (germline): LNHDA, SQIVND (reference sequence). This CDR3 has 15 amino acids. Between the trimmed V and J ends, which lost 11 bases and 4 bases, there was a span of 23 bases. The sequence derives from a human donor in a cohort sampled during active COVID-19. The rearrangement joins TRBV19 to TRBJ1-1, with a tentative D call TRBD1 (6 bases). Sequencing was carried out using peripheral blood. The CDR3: CAVQFLGGASTEAFF. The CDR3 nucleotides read TGTGCCGTACAATTCCTGGGGGGGGCGAGCACTGAAGCTTTCTTT.